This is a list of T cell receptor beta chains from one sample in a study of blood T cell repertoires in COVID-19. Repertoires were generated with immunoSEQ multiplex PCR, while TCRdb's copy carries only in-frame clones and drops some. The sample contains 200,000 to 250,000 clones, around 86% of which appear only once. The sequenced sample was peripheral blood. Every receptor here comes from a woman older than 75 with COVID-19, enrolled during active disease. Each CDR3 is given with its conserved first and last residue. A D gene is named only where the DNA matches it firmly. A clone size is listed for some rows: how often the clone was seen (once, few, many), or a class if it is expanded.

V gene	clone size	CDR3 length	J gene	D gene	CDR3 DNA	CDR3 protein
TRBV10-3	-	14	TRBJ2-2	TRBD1	TGTGCCATCAGTCCCGGGACAGGGACCGGGGAGCTGTTTTTT	CAISPGTGTGELFF
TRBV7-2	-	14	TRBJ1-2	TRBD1	TGTGCCAGCAGCTTAGGACAGGGGGCCTATGGCTACACCTTC	CASSLGQGAYGYTF
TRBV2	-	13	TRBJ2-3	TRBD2	TGTGCCAGTCGGACTAGTGTGGCAGATACGCAGTATTTT	CASRTSVADTQYF
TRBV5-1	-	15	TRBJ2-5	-	TGCGCCAGCAGCTTGGCGGACTTAGGCACAGAGACCCAGTACTTC	CASSLADLGTETQYF
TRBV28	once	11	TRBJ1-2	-	TGTGCCAGCAGCCCGGGCTATGGCTACACCTTC	CASSPGYGYTF
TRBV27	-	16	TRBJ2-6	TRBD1	TGTGCCAGCAGTCCACGGACAGGGGCCGGGGCCAACGTCCTGACTTTC	CASSPRTGAGANVLTF
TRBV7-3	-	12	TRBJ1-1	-	TGTGCCAGCAGCTTCCCGGGGACACAAGCTTTCTTT	CASSFPGTQAFF
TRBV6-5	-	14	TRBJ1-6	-	TGTGCCAGCAGACGGACAGCGAATAATTCACCCCTCCACTTT	CASRRTANNSPLHF
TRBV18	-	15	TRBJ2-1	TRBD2	TGTGCCAGCTCACCACCGACTAGCTACTACAATGAGCAGTTCTTC	CASSPPTSYYNEQFF
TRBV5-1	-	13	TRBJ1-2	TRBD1	TGCGCCAGCAGCGAGGGACAGGCCTATGGCTACACCTTC	CASSEGQAYGYTF
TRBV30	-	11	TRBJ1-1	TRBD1	TGTGCCTTCACAGGGGGCACTGAAGCTTTCTTT	CAFTGGTEAFF
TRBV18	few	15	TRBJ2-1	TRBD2	TGTGCCAGCTCAGGACGGGAGGGCCAGAACAATGAGCAGTTCTTC	CASSGREGQNNEQFF
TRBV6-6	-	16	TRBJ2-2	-	TGTGCCAGCAGAGTCATGCAGGGTACTATGGCCGGGGAGCTGTTTTTT	CASRVMQGTMAGELFF
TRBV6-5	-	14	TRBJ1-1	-	TGTGCCAGCAAATCGAGTTTTTTGAACACTGAAGCTTTCTTT	CASKSSFLNTEAFF
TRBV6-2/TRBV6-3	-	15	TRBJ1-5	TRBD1	TGTGCCAGCAGTACCGCAGGGGGCTGGAGTCAGCCCCAGCATTTT	CASSTAGGWSQPQHF
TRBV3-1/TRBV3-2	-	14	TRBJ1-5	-	TGTGCCAGCAGTCAAAACAGGGGCAATCAGCCCCAGCATTTT	CASSQNRGNQPQHF
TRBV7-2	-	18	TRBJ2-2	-	TGTGCCAGCAGCCAACTGAGACGGAGCAGCCGGGACACCGGGGAGCTGTTTTTT	CASSQLRRSSRDTGELFF
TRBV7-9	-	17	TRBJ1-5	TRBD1	TGTGCCAGCACCCTAGCGGGGACAGGGGGCGGGAATCAGCCCCAGCATTTT	CASTLAGTGGGNQPQHF
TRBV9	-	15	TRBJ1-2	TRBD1	TGTGCCAGCAGCGTAGGACGGGACAGAGCGCATGGCTACACCTTC	CASSVGRDRAHGYTF
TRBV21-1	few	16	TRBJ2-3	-	TGTGCCAGCAGCAAAGATGGCGGGACAGCCACAGATACGCAGTATTTT	CASSKDGGTATDTQYF
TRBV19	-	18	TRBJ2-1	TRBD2	TGTGCCAGTACTCCCACAAAACTAGCGGGAGGGCTAGCTCTCGAGCAGTTCTTC	CASTPTKLAGGLALEQFF
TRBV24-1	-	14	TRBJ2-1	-	TGTGCCACCAGTGACTTTAGCTCCTACAATGAGCAGTTCTTC	CATSDFSSYNEQFF
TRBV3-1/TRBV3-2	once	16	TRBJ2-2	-	TGTGCCAGCAAGACTTTCGACAGGCGTAGCACCGGGGAGCTGTTTTTT	CASKTFDRRSTGELFF
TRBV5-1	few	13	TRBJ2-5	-	TGCGCCAGCAGAACACGGACTCAAGAGACCCAGTACTTC	CASRTRTQETQYF
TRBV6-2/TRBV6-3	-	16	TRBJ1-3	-	TGTGCCAGCAGTTACGCGGGGGCTTGGGCCCGAAACACCATATATTTT	CASSYAGAWARNTIYF
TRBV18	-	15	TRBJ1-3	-	TGTGCCAGCTCACCAGGAGATATCATAGGAAACACCATATATTTT	CASSPGDIIGNTIYF
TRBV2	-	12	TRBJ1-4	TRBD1	TGTGCCAGCAGGGGGGACAGTGAAAAACTGTTTTTT	CASRGDSEKLFF
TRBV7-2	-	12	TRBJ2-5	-	TGTGCCAGCAGCTACAATGGAGAGACCCAGTACTTC	CASSYNGETQYF
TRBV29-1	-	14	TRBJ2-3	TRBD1	TGCAGCGCCTCCACAGGGGTCAGCACAGATACGCAGTATTTT	CSASTGVSTDTQYF
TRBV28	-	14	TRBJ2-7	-	TGTGCCAGCAGTACACTAGTTCCCTCCTACGAGCAGTACTTC	CASSTLVPSYEQYF
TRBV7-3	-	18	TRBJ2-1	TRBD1	TGTGCCAGCAGCTTAGCATCCGGGACAGGGGTCGCCTACAATGAGCAGTTCTTC	CASSLASGTGVAYNEQFF
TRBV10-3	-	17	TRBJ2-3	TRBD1	TGTGCCATCAGTGAGTCAGGGTACGGACAGGGTACAGATACGCAGTATTTT	CAISESGYGQGTDTQYF
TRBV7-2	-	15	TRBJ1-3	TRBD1	TGTGCCAGCAGCTGGGACAGGGGCAGAGAAAACACCATATATTTT	CASSWDRGRENTIYF
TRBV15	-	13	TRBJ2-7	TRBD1	TGTGCCACCAGCACAGGGGGTCCCTACGAGCAGTACTTC	CATSTGGPYEQYF
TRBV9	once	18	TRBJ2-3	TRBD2	TGTGCCAGCAGCGTAGCTACGACTAGCGGGCTCCGCACAGATACGCAGTATTTT	CASSVATTSGLRTDTQYF
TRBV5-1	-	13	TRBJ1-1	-	TGCGCCAGCAGCTTGGTCTCGAACACTGAAGCTTTCTTT	CASSLVSNTEAFF
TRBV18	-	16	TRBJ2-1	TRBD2	TGTGCCAGCTCTCCTGCGGGACTAGGGTCCTACAATGAGCAGTTCTTC	CASSPAGLGSYNEQFF
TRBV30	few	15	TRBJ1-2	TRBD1	TGTGCCTGGAGTGTCCTCGGGACAGCCCACTATGGCTACACCTTC	CAWSVLGTAHYGYTF
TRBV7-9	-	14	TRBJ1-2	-	TGTGCCAGCAGCTCCCTAGACAGGCCCGATGGCTACACCTTC	CASSSLDRPDGYTF
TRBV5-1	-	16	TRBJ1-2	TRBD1	TGCGCCAGCAGCTCATATACTAAGACAGGGGGGAACGGCTACACCTTC	CASSSYTKTGGNGYTF
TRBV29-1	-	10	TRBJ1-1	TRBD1	TGCAGCGCTGTCCAGGGGGGAGCTTTCTTT	CSAVQGGAFF
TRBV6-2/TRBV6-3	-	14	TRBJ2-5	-	TGTGCCAGCGGCCTCTCACAGTACCAAGAGACCCAGTACTTC	CASGLSQYQETQYF
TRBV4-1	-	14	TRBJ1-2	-	TGCGCCAGCAGCCAAACCGGGACAAGTGATGGCTACACCTTC	CASSQTGTSDGYTF
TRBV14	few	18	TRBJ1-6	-	TGTGCCAGCAGCCAGGATAACAGGGTTGGGGGGGATAATTCACCCCTCCACTTT	CASSQDNRVGGDNSPLHF
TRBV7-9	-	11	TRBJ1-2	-	TGTGCCAGCAGCCCTGCGGTGGACTACACCTTC	CASSPAVDYTF
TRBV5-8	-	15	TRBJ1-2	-	TGTGCCAGCAGCTTGGGACAGATTATTATCTATGGCTACACCTTC	CASSLGQIIIYGYTF
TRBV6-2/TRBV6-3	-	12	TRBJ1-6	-	TGTGCCAGCAGTTGGGCCAATTCACCCCTCCACTTT	CASSWANSPLHF
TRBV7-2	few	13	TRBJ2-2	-	TGTGCCAGCAGCTTCTCCGTAACCGGGGAGCTGTTTTTT	CASSFSVTGELFF
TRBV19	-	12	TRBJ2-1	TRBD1	TGTGCCAGCCGGGACAGCTACAATGAGCAGTTCTTC	CASRDSYNEQFF
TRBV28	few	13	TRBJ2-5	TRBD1	TGTGCCAGCAGTTCAGGGGGCAGGGAGACCCAGTACTTC	CASSSGGRETQYF
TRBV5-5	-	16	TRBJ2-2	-	TGTGCCAGCAGCTTTCTAGTTACAGGGAGCACCGGGGAGCTGTTTTTT	CASSFLVTGSTGELFF
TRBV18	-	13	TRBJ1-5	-	TGTGCCAGCTCATTTGGGGGCTTACAGCCCCAGCATTTT	CASSFGGLQPQHF
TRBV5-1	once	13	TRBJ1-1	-	TGCGCCAGCAGCTTGGATTCTCTCAAGGGGGCTTTCTTT	CASSLDSLKGAFF